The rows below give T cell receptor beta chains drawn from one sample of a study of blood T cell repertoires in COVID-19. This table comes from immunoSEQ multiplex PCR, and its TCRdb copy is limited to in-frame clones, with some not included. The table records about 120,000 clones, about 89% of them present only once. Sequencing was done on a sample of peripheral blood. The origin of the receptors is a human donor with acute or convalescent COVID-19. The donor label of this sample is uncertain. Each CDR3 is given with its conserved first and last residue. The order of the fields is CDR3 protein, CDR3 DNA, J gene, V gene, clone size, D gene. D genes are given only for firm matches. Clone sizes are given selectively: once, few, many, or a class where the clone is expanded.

CDR3: CASSEVGGSGANVLTF; DNA: TGTGCCAGCAGTGAGGTAGGGGGCTCCGGGGCCAACGTCCTGACTTTC; J: TRBJ2-6; V: TRBV2; size: .; D: TRBD1
CDR3: CASSSSRAPLHF; DNA: TGTGCCAGCAGTTCTTCACGGGCACCCCTCCACTTT; J: TRBJ1-6; V: TRBV27; size: .; D: .
CDR3: CASSPTLLSTDTQYF; DNA: TGTGCCAGCAGCCCCACCCTACTAAGCACAGATACGCAGTATTTT; J: TRBJ2-3; V: TRBV3-1/TRBV3-2; size: .; D: .
CDR3: CASSLTAGGGELFF; DNA: TGTGCCAGCAGCCTGACGGCGGGTGGCGGGGAGCTGTTTTTT; J: TRBJ2-2; V: TRBV5-6; size: .; D: .
CDR3: CASRGTGLTEAFF; DNA: TGTGCCAGCAGGGGGACAGGGCTAACTGAAGCTTTCTTT; J: TRBJ1-1; V: TRBV5-6; size: .; D: TRBD1
CDR3: CAWKDTGLLNEKLFF; DNA: TGTGCCTGGAAAGACACAGGGCTGCTGAATGAAAAACTGTTTTTT; J: TRBJ1-4; V: TRBV30; size: few; D: .
CDR3: CASRRQGAVPGELFF; DNA: TGTGCCAGCAGGAGACAGGGAGCGGTTCCCGGGGAGCTGTTTTTT; J: TRBJ2-2; V: TRBV6-5; size: .; D: TRBD1
CDR3: CASSLSPGGSTEAFF; DNA: TGTGCCAGCAGCTTATCCCCTGGAGGTTCCACTGAAGCTTTCTTT; J: TRBJ1-1; V: TRBV7-3; size: .; D: .
CDR3: CASSPTQANQETQYF; DNA: TGTGCCAGCAGCCCCACTCAGGCTAACCAAGAGACCCAGTACTTC; J: TRBJ2-5; V: TRBV7-2; size: .; D: .
CDR3: CASTPSVGGRGANVLTF; DNA: TGTGCCAGCACCCCCAGTGTTGGGGGCAGGGGGGCCAACGTCCTGACTTTC; J: TRBJ2-6; V: TRBV9; size: .; D: .
CDR3: CASSPTGVSGNTIYF; DNA: TGTGCCAGCTCACCGACAGGAGTCAGTGGAAACACCATATATTTT; J: TRBJ1-3; V: TRBV18; size: .; D: .
CDR3: CASSFGATAPEQYF; DNA: TGTGCCAGCAGTTTTGGGGCTACCGCGCCCGAGCAGTACTTC; J: TRBJ2-7; V: TRBV27; size: .; D: .
CDR3: CASSPGLAKLYEQYF; DNA: TGTGCCAGCAGCCCGGGACTAGCGAAACTCTACGAGCAGTACTTC; J: TRBJ2-7; V: TRBV7-2; size: .; D: TRBD2
CDR3: CASTREGEQYF; DNA: TGTGCCAGTACCCGCGAGGGAGAGCAGTACTTC; J: TRBJ2-7; V: TRBV19; size: .; D: .
CDR3: CASSPPAGNYGYTF; DNA: TGTGCCAGCTCACCACCGGCAGGGAACTATGGCTACACCTTC; J: TRBJ1-2; V: TRBV18; size: .; D: .
CDR3: CASSPPIREGEQFF; DNA: TGTGCCAGCTCACCACCGATCCGGGAAGGGGAGCAGTTCTTC; J: TRBJ2-1; V: TRBV18; size: .; D: .
CDR3: CASSTQGGVYEQYF; DNA: TGTGCCAGCAGTACACAGGGGGGTGTCTACGAGCAGTACTTC; J: TRBJ2-7; V: TRBV28; size: .; D: TRBD1
CDR3: CASSQEQLDQPQHF; DNA: TGTGCCAGCAGCCAAGAACAGCTTGATCAGCCCCAGCATTTT; J: TRBJ1-5; V: TRBV4-2; size: .; D: .
CDR3: CSASGTSGRETQYF; DNA: TGCAGTGCTAGTGGGACTAGCGGGAGGGAGACCCAGTACTTC; J: TRBJ2-5; V: TRBV20-1; size: once; D: TRBD2
CDR3: CASSTQGALKETQYF; DNA: TGTGCCAGCAGCACACAGGGTGCCCTAAAAGAGACCCAGTACTTC; J: TRBJ2-5; V: TRBV9; size: .; D: .
CDR3: CASKSRLAEGETQYF; DNA: TGTGCCAGTAAAAGTCGACTAGCGGAAGGGGAGACCCAGTACTTC; J: TRBJ2-5; V: TRBV2; size: .; D: TRBD2
CDR3: CASSQGPGKSSYNEQFF; DNA: TGCGCCAGCAGCCAAGGCCCGGGGAAGAGCTCCTACAATGAGCAGTTCTTC; J: TRBJ2-1; V: TRBV4-1; size: .; D: .
CDR3: CSVAPDSRNEKLFF; DNA: TGCAGCGTGGCCCCGGACAGTCGGAATGAAAAACTGTTTTTT; J: TRBJ1-4; V: TRBV29-1; size: .; D: .
CDR3: CASSQTPDRGKPQHF; DNA: TGCGCCAGCAGCCAAACCCCGGACAGGGGTAAGCCCCAGCATTTT; J: TRBJ1-5; V: TRBV4-1; size: .; D: TRBD1
CDR3: CAISEIGGNQPQHF; DNA: TGTGCCATCAGTGAGATCGGGGGGAATCAGCCCCAGCATTTT; J: TRBJ1-5; V: TRBV10-3; size: once; D: .
CDR3: CASSVVDKRETQYF; DNA: TGTGCCAGCAGTGTGGTAGATAAAAGAGAGACCCAGTACTTC; J: TRBJ2-5; V: TRBV2; size: .; D: .
CDR3: CASSTSGMGETQYF; DNA: TGTGCCAGCAGCACTAGCGGGATGGGGGAGACCCAGTACTTC; J: TRBJ2-5; V: TRBV9; size: .; D: TRBD2
CDR3: CASSPGQPSPQHF; DNA: TGTGCCAGCAGTCCCGGACAGCCCAGCCCCCAGCATTTT; J: TRBJ1-5; V: TRBV28; size: .; D: .
CDR3: CSVRASGGSYNEQFF; DNA: TGCAGCGTTCGGGCTAGCGGGGGATCCTACAATGAGCAGTTCTTC; J: TRBJ2-1; V: TRBV29-1; size: .; D: TRBD2
CDR3: CASSYGDSNTGELFF; DNA: TGTGCCAGCAGTTACGGGGACAGTAACACCGGGGAGCTGTTTTTT; J: TRBJ2-2; V: TRBV6-5; size: .; D: TRBD1
CDR3: CASSPDRSNEKLFF; DNA: TGTGCCAGCTCACCTGACAGATCTAATGAAAAACTGTTTTTT; J: TRBJ1-4; V: TRBV18; size: once; D: .
CDR3: CASSPLGRGGNQPQHF; DNA: TGTGCCAGCAGCCCCCTTGGGAGGGGGGGCAATCAGCCCCAGCATTTT; J: TRBJ1-5; V: TRBV7-9; size: .; D: .
CDR3: CASSPLTGVSEETQYF; DNA: TGTGCCAGCAGCCCTCTTACAGGGGTGTCGGAAGAGACCCAGTACTTC; J: TRBJ2-5; V: TRBV28; size: .; D: TRBD1
CDR3: CASTKGVDLNTEAFF; DNA: TGTGCCAGCACCAAAGGGGTAGACTTGAACACTGAAGCTTTCTTT; J: TRBJ1-1; V: TRBV5-5; size: .; D: .
CDR3: CASSLGRIQGDSPGGYTF; DNA: TGTGCCAGCAGCTTAGGAAGAATACAGGGGGACTCCCCGGGTGGCTACACCTTC; J: TRBJ1-2; V: TRBV7-9; size: .; D: TRBD1
CDR3: CSVRDRGTQETQYF; DNA: TGCAGCGTTCGGGACAGGGGGACCCAAGAGACCCAGTACTTC; J: TRBJ2-5; V: TRBV29-1; size: .; D: TRBD1
CDR3: CASSTYSGNYGYTF; DNA: TGTGCCAGTAGTACATACTCGGGGAACTATGGCTACACCTTC; J: TRBJ1-2; V: TRBV19; size: .; D: .
CDR3: CASSIQGVNTEAFF; DNA: TGTGCCAGCAGCATACAGGGGGTGAACACTGAAGCTTTCTTT; J: TRBJ1-1; V: TRBV7-2; size: .; D: TRBD1
CDR3: CASSYWLAGPTDTQYF; DNA: TGTGCCAGCAGTTATTGGCTAGCGGGACCCACAGATACGCAGTATTTT; J: TRBJ2-3; V: TRBV6-5; size: .; D: TRBD2
CDR3: CAWSLSGQGLLGAFF; DNA: TGTGCCTGGAGTCTATCCGGGCAGGGACTGTTAGGAGCTTTCTTT; J: TRBJ1-1; V: TRBV30; size: .; D: .
CDR3: CSVSYNYGYTF; DNA: TGCAGCGTCAGTTATAACTATGGCTACACCTTC; J: TRBJ1-2; V: TRBV29-1; size: .; D: .
CDR3: CASSLQGQQNEKLFF; DNA: TGTGCCAGCAGCCTCCAGGGACAGCAAAATGAAAAACTGTTTTTT; J: TRBJ1-4; V: TRBV3-1/TRBV3-2; size: .; D: TRBD1
CDR3: CASSPLGGYGYTF; DNA: TGTGCCAGCAGTCCCCTGGGAGGGTATGGCTACACCTTC; J: TRBJ1-2; V: TRBV6-5; size: .; D: .
CDR3: CASRPPAFSSGSTDTQYF; DNA: TGTGCCAGCAGGCCCCCCGCCTTTTCTAGCGGGAGTACAGATACGCAGTATTTT; J: TRBJ2-3; V: TRBV2; size: .; D: TRBD2
CDR3: CATSDPGLAGRTDTQYF; DNA: TGTGCCACCAGTGATCCGGGACTAGCGGGGCGCACAGATACGCAGTATTTT; J: TRBJ2-3; V: TRBV24-1; size: .; D: TRBD2
CDR3: CASSLIPIAGRGGLLGYTF; DNA: TGTGCCAGCAGTTTAATCCCCATAGCCGGCAGGGGCGGTCTCCTTGGCTACACCTTC; J: TRBJ1-2; V: TRBV28; size: .; D: .
CDR3: CASSQGQGATGELFF; DNA: TGTGCCAGCAGCCAGGGACAGGGGGCTACCGGGGAGCTGTTTTTT; J: TRBJ2-2; V: TRBV4-2; size: once; D: TRBD1
CDR3: CASSEAPGANTEAFF; DNA: TGTGCCAGCAGTGAAGCGCCAGGGGCAAACACTGAAGCTTTCTTT; J: TRBJ1-1; V: TRBV6-1; size: .; D: .
CDR3: CASGLFYHEQFF; DNA: TGTGCTAGTGGTTTATTCTATCATGAGCAGTTCTTC; J: TRBJ2-1; V: TRBV12-5; size: .; D: .
CDR3: CASTLRSYTEAFF; DNA: TGTGCCAGCACCCTGAGGAGCTACACTGAAGCTTTCTTT; J: TRBJ1-1; V: TRBV21-1; size: .; D: .
CDR3: CASSYMGGRLTEAFF; DNA: TGTGCCAGCAGTTACATGGGGGGAAGGTTGACTGAAGCTTTCTTT; J: TRBJ1-1; V: TRBV6-2/TRBV6-3; size: .; D: .
CDR3: CASSFTSRNEQFF; DNA: TGTGCCAGCAGCTTTACTTCGAGGAATGAGCAGTTCTTC; J: TRBJ2-1; V: TRBV11-2; size: once; D: .
CDR3: CASSSSSGEDTQYF; DNA: TGTGCCAGCAGTTCGTCTAGCGGGGAAGATACGCAGTATTTT; J: TRBJ2-3; V: TRBV27; size: .; D: TRBD2
CDR3: CASSLAVAGGLTGELFF; DNA: TGTGCCAGCAGCTTGGCCGTGGCGGGAGGGCTCACCGGGGAGCTGTTTTTT; J: TRBJ2-2; V: TRBV5-8; size: .; D: TRBD2
CDR3: CASRGQTGANVLTF; DNA: TGTGCCAGCAGAGGACAGACTGGGGCCAACGTCCTGACTTTC; J: TRBJ2-6; V: TRBV2; size: .; D: .
CDR3: CASSIAPGRGNYGYTF; DNA: TGTGCCAGTAGTATAGCTCCCGGCAGGGGCAACTATGGCTACACCTTC; J: TRBJ1-2; V: TRBV19; size: .; D: .
CDR3: CASGPQGNTEAFF; DNA: TGTGCTAGTGGTCCCCAGGGGAACACTGAAGCTTTCTTT; J: TRBJ1-1; V: TRBV12-5; size: .; D: .
CDR3: CASIPGFVVADTDTQYF; DNA: TGTGCCAGCATCCCCGGCTTCGTGGTAGCGGACACAGATACGCAGTATTTT; J: TRBJ2-3; V: TRBV2; size: .; D: .
CDR3: CASHFIGGGQNQPQHF; DNA: TGTGCCAGCCATTTCATAGGCGGGGGCCAAAATCAGCCCCAGCATTTT; J: TRBJ1-5; V: TRBV28; size: .; D: .
CDR3: CASSIQENTEAFF; DNA: TGTGCCAGCAGCATCCAGGAAAACACTGAAGCTTTCTTT; J: TRBJ1-1; V: TRBV7-3; size: .; D: .